This T cell receptor (beta chain) was obtained from a study of cytomegalovirus exposure and HLA in healthy donors. Across the whole study: An early data release held tens of millions of unique TCRs from HLA-typed donors.

With 60 Vbeta and 13 Jbeta primers, the PCR was carried out. Sequencing was performed with immunoSEQ multiplex PCR; in TCRdb, only in-frame clones are kept and a portion is missing. The profile shows fewer than 250,000 clones, around 80% of them singletons. Regarding the study as a whole: The authors considered a cluster of highly shared sequence variants likely to be a sequencing artifact.

Regarding this clone: Its antigen remains unknown.

V shed 5 bases and J 4 bases; nucleotides not matched to a gene: 4. The CDR3 length is 16 residues. Germline loops: CDR1 PRHDT, CDR2 FYEKMQ (reference sequence). Sequencing was performed on PBMCs. V is TRBV13 and J is TRBJ2-5; 16 bases fit TRBD2. The sequence was obtained from a boy between 2 and 10 years old in good health and CMV-seronegative. The chain's CDR3 is CASSLGLAGGRETQYF. CDR3 coding DNA: TGTGCCAGCAGCCTGGGACTAGCGGGAGGGCGAGAGACCCAGTACTTC.